Listed here is a single T cell receptor beta chain. CDR3 length: 13 residues. Trimming removed 8 bases from V and 7 bases from J, with 15 bases in between. CDR1 and CDR2 from the germline V gene are MNHEY and SVGEGT. TCRdb re-called the 5' RACE reads through MiXCR, storing one row per CDR3 protein. Here the sample spans about 400,000 distinct CDR3 sequences, 14% being singletons. The data are from a study of T-cell memory formation after mild COVID-19. The V call is TRBV6-2 or TRBV6-3, the J call TRBJ1-5, with D possibly being TRBD1 (5 bases). Sequencing was done on a sample of PBMCs or a T cell subset sorted from them (not recorded which). The receptor's source is a man younger than 35 who had mild COVID-19 (a few samples of this study predate the infection). Cell type and time point are not known. The CDR3 DNA reads TGTGCCAGCGTCAGGGAGGATGGGCAGCCCCAGCATTTT. This translates into CASVREDGQPQHF.